Below are 28 T cell receptor beta chains sequenced from a single sample in a study of cytomegalovirus exposure and HLA in healthy donors. PCR employed 60 Vbeta and 13 Jbeta primers. Assay: immunoSEQ multiplex PCR; the TCRdb copy retains only in-frame clones and omits some. Of over 95,000 clones listed, under 70% are singletons. The sequencing input was PBMCs. The origin of the receptors is a man between 18 and 35 years old in good health and CMV-seropositive.

The J gene is TRBJ2-3, the V gene TRBV10-1; 8 positions match TRBD2. This CDR3 comprises 14 residues. V dropped 3 bases and J dropped 2; count of bases not matched to a gene: 1. The germline V gene has CDR1 WNHNN and CDR2 SYGVQD (reference sequence). DNA for the CDR3: TGCGCCAGCAGTGACGGGGGGGACACAGATACGCAGTATTTT. This codes for CASSDGGDTDTQYF.

The chain combines TRBV5-4 with TRBJ2-5; D is unclear. The CDR3 sequence is 13 residues long. CDR1 and CDR2 from the germline V gene are SGHNT and YYREEE (reference sequence). Trimming removed 5 bases at V and 2 bases at J, with 10 bases between. CDR3 bases: TGTGCCAGCAGTTCTGGGCAGCAAGAGACCCAGTACTTC. Its translation: CASSSGQQETQYF.

In DNA form, the CDR3 reads TGCGCCAGCAGCTTGAGACAGGGGAGTCCAGATACGCAGTATTTT. It is translated as CASSLRQGSPDTQYF. The chain has TRBV5-1 and TRBJ2-3; 8 bases match TRBD1. The length of the CDR3 is 15 residues. Germline V gene lookup returns CDR1 SGHRS and CDR2 YFSETQ. After removal of 1 base from V and 4 bases from J, the junction contained 5 bases not matched to a gene.

This chain connects TRBV5-1 to TRBJ1-1, with 8 bases fitting TRBD1. The CDR3 is 15 amino acids. Germline loops: CDR1 SGHRS, CDR2 YFSETQ. J lost 1 base, V lost 1 base, and 3 bases had no gene match. CDR3 nucleotide sequence: TGCGCCAGCAGCTTGCAGGGGGCGCGGAACACTGAAGCTTTCTTT. Protein sequence: CASSLQGARNTEAFF.

This clone was seen only once. The gene calls are TRBV5-6 and TRBJ1-1; 9 nucleotides agree with TRBD1. In germline, CDR1 is SGHDT, CDR2 YYEEEE. The CDR3 contains 17 residues. Germline trimming cut 4 bases from V and 4 bases from J; bases unmatched to any gene: 14. The CDR3 bases are TGTGCCAGCAGCCCTAGTTTAGGACAGGGGCACCCCACTGAAGCTTTCTTT. Encoded protein: CASSPSLGQGHPTEAFF. The full variable domain, its missing parts supplied by reference TRBV5-6 and TRBJ1-1, is DAGVTQSPTHLIKTRGQQVTLRCSPKSGHDTVSWYQQALGQGPQFIFQYYEEEERQRGNFPDRFSGHQFPNYSSELNVNALLLGDSALYLCASSPSLGQGHPTEAFFGQGTRLTVV.

The chain has TRBV19 and TRBJ1-2; D call uncertain. This CDR3 contains 13 residues. In germline, CDR1 is LNHDA, CDR2 SQIVND (reference sequence). V shed 2 bases and J shed 8 bases, with 12 bases lying between them. The CDR3 region has the DNA TGTGCCAGTAGTATATCACCGATGAGGGGCTACACCTTC. It encodes CASSISPMRGYTF.

This chain uses TRBV20-1 with TRBJ2-7; weak D call: TRBD2 (6 bases). The CDR3 length is 11 residues. V lost 7 bases to trimming and J lost 6 bases, with 13 bases between them. Germline CDR1 reads DFQATT; CDR2 reads SNEGSKA (reference sequence). CDR3 region: CSVTWRGEQYV. The CDR3 nucleotides read TGCAGTGTAACGTGGAGGGGCGAGCAGTACGTC.

This clone was recorded a few times. This rearrangement joins TRBV6-5 to TRBJ2-5, with a possible D match to TRBD2 (7 bases). This CDR3 spans 16 amino acids. Trimming shortened V by 2 bases and J by 5 bases, and 18 bases separated the two germline ends. The germline gives CDR1 MNHEY, CDR2 SVGAGI. CDR3 protein: CASSYPAGEGEETQYF. CDR3 sequence (DNA): TGTGCCAGCAGTTACCCTGCGGGGGAGGGGGAGGAGACCCAGTACTTC.

In the case of this clone: Distinct nucleotide sequences in the sample also encode this CDR3. The chain couples TRBV18 to TRBJ1-1, with D hard to call. Germline V gene sequence: CDR1 KGHSH, CDR2 LQKENI. CDR3 size: 13 residues. V dropped 3 bases and J dropped 3 bases, with 8 bases sitting between them. CDR3 sequence: CASSPTGDTEAFF. CDR3 bases: TGTGCCAGCTCACCCACCGGGGACACTGAAGCTTTCTTT.

With regard to this clone: The same CDR3 can be traced to other DNA sequences in this sample. The chain employs TRBV9 and TRBJ1-4; D not resolved. Germline CDR1 is SGDLS and CDR2 is YYNGEE. This CDR3 comprises 12 residues. V lost 4 bases and J lost 7, with 8 bases in between. The DNA for the CDR3 is TGTGCCAGCAGCCGTAGAGGTGAAAAACTGTTTTTT. This codes for CASSRRGEKLFF. Filled out from reference TRBV9 and TRBJ1-4, the complete variable domain reads DSGVTQTPKHLITATGQRVTLRCSPRSGDLSVYWYQQSLDQGLQFLIQYYNGEERAKGNILERFSAQQFPDLHSELNLSSLELGDSALYFCASSRRGEKLFFGSGTQLSVL.

The CDR3 DNA follows: TGTGCCAGCAGCGCGGCCCCCGTGGAGACCCAGTACTTC. Residues: CASSAAPVETQYF. The gene calls are TRBV7-2 and TRBJ2-5, with D hard to call. Trimming removed 5 bases at V and 5 bases at J, with 12 bases between. This CDR3 contains 13 residues. Per germline, CDR1 SGHTA and CDR2 FQGNSA.

For this clone: The same CDR3 also results from other DNA sequences found in this sample. The chain couples TRBV6-5 to TRBJ2-5, with TRBD1 matching over 8 bases. Losses at the gene ends were 6 bases for V and 3 bases for J; bases not matched to a gene: 6. The CDR3 totals 14 residues. Germline CDR1 MNHEY, CDR2 SVGAGI. The CDR3 sequence: CASRRQGREETQYF. CDR3 sequence (DNA): TGTGCCAGCAGGAGACAGGGGCGGGAAGAGACCCAGTACTTC.

This chain joins TRBV28 and TRBJ2-7, with TRBD1 matching over 11 bases. This CDR3 comprises 17 residues. The ends lost 4 bases at V and 4 bases at J; junction bases unmatched: 12. Germline V gene data show CDR1 as MDHEN and CDR2 as SYDVKM. CDR3 DNA: TGTGCCAGCAGTTCCGGACAGGGGGCAAATACGCGATACGAGCAGTACGTC. Its protein product is CASSSGQGANTRYEQYV.

This sequence joins TRBV5-1 and TRBJ1-5, with 7 bases fitting TRBD1. The length of the CDR3 is 17 residues. Unmatched junction bases numbered 17, after V lost 3 bases and J lost 8 bases. Germline CDR1 SGHRS, CDR2 YFSETQ. CDR3 amino acids: CASSSPWRGRVLEPQHF. CDR3 nucleotide sequence: TGCGCCAGCAGCTCCCCTTGGAGGGGGCGGGTTTTGGAGCCCCAGCATTTT.

The chain has TRBV2 and TRBJ2-7, with D unclear. This CDR3 contains 15 residues. Germline V gene sequence: CDR1 SNHLY, CDR2 FYNNEI. V shed 2 bases and J shed 5 bases, with 16 bases lying between them. CDR3 protein: CASSEWLFGSHEQYF. In nucleotides, the CDR3 is TGTGCCAGCAGTGAATGGCTATTCGGGTCCCACGAGCAGTACTTC.

The rearrangement joins TRBV6-4 to TRBJ2-1, with 10 bases aligning to TRBD2. This CDR3 region has 15 residues. Germline CDR1 is MRHNA and CDR2 is SNTAGT. V was clipped by 3 bases and J by 8 bases; unmatched bases: 7. The CDR3 region is CASSEASGGVDEQFF. Here the CDR3 DNA reads TGTGCCAGCAGTGAGGCTAGCGGGGGTGTGGATGAGCAGTTCTTC.

The chain joins TRBV2 to TRBJ1-6; 10 bases are shared with TRBD1. V lost 5 bases, J lost 6 bases, and 10 bases stayed unmatched. The CDR3 covers 17 residues. CDR1 is SNHLY, CDR2 FYNNEI, per germline. The CDR3 reads CASSYHSRDRGNSPLHF. CDR3 coding DNA: TGTGCCAGCAGTTATCATAGTCGGGACAGGGGTAATTCACCCCTCCACTTT.

The sample holds a few counts of this clone. The genes are TRBV7-9 and TRBJ1-1, with TRBD1 matching 7 bases. Germline V gives CDR1 SEHNR, CDR2 FQNEAQ (reference sequence). This CDR3 comprises 13 residues. With 8 bases clipped from V and 6 bases from J, the junction kept 9 bases outside the gene matches. Here the CDR3 reads CASHDRDNPEAFF. The CDR3 DNA reads TGTGCCAGCCACGACAGGGACAATCCTGAAGCTTTCTTT.

The chain couples TRBV6-1 to TRBJ2-7, with 12 bases that match TRBD2. This CDR3 is 15 amino acids long. Germline V gene lookup returns CDR1 MNHNS and CDR2 SASEGT. Germline trimming cut 2 bases from V and 7 bases from J; bases unmatched to any gene: 6. CDR3: CASSEQLAGGWEQYV. DNA for the CDR3: TGTGCCAGCAGTGAACAACTAGCGGGGGGTTGGGAGCAGTACGTC.

J is TRBJ1-1 and V is TRBV9; 7 bases are shared with TRBD1. CDR1 is SGDLS, CDR2 YYNGEE, per germline. The J segment lost 2 bases and the V segment lost 0 bases, leaving 7 bases of the junction unmatched. CDR3 length: 16 amino acids. The CDR3 loop reads CASSVVRGRVNTEAFF. Written as DNA, the CDR3 is TGTGCCAGCAGCGTAGTGAGGGGGCGGGTAAACACTGAAGCTTTCTTT.

J is TRBJ2-2 and V is TRBV11-2, with 9 bases that match TRBD1. Unmatched junction bases numbered 6, after V lost 1 base and J lost 6 bases. CDR1 and CDR2 (germline): SGHAT, FQNNGV. The CDR3 runs to 16 residues. The CDR3 region has the DNA TGTGCCAGCAGCTTAGGCGGACAGGGGCCCCCCGGGGAGCTGTTTTTT. Translated, it gives CASSLGGQGPPGELFF.

CDR3 bases: TGTGCCAGCAGTGAAGTATACGAGCAGTACTTC. It specifies CASSEVYEQYF. The genes are TRBV25-1 and TRBJ2-7; D is uncertain. V was clipped by 2 bases and J by 4 bases, with 3 bases between them. Germline V CDR1 and CDR2: MGHDK, SYGVNS. The CDR3 sequence is 11 residues long.

V gene TRBV19 combines with J gene TRBJ2-5, with TRBD2 as a possible D gene (5 bases). The J call is in doubt because the DNA end fits TRBJ2-7 better. The CDR3 runs to 13 residues. Germline V gene sequence: CDR1 LNHDA, CDR2 SQIVND (reference sequence). The CDR3 region is CASSPSGFYEQYF. In DNA form, the CDR3 reads TGTGCCAGTAGCCCCAGCGGATTCTACGAGCAGTACTTC.

This clone was detected a few times. The CDR3 DNA reads as TGTGCCAGCAGCTTACAAGGGGGTTGGACAGATACGCAGTATTTT. Translated, it gives CASSLQGGWTDTQYF. This sequence joins TRBV11-2 and TRBJ2-3; a weak D match, TRBD1 (6 bases). Trimming removed 2 bases from V and 3 bases from J, with 12 bases in between. Germline values: CDR1 SGHAT, CDR2 FQNNGV. The CDR3 consists of 15 residues.

This chain connects TRBV11-3 to TRBJ2-2; 9 bases agree with TRBD1. Germline CDR1 SGHNT, CDR2 YENEEA. The CDR3 consists of 15 residues. After removal of 3 bases from V and 4 bases from J, the junction contained 3 bases not matched to a gene. CDR3 residues: CASSFRTGATGELFF. The CDR3, as DNA: TGTGCCAGCAGCTTCAGGACAGGGGCCACCGGGGAGCTGTTTTTT. Combining the CDR3 with reference TRBV11-3 and TRBJ2-2 gives the whole variable domain EAGVVQSPRYKIIEKKQPVAFWCNPISGHNTLYWYLQNLGQGPELLIRYENEEAVDDSQLPKDRFSAERLKGVDSTLKIQPAELGDSAVYLCASSFRTGATGELFFGEGSRLTVL.

The chain employs TRBV18 and TRBJ2-3, with D possibly being TRBD2 (5 bases). Germline CDR1 and CDR2: KGHSH and LQKENI. Trimming shortened V by 3 bases and J by 6 bases, and 10 bases separated the two germline ends. The CDR3 runs to 13 residues. The CDR3 sequence is CASSPREGDTQYF. The CDR3 nucleotides are TGTGCCAGCTCACCCCGGGAAGGGGATACGCAGTATTTT.

V and J are TRBV5-1 and TRBJ2-5, with 11 bases matching TRBD2. CDR3 length equals 15 residues. The germline V gene encodes CDR1 SGHRS and CDR2 YFSETQ. V shed 3 bases, J shed 5 bases, and the junction held 6 bases outside the gene matches. The DNA of the CDR3 is TGCGCCAGCAGCTCTGAGATAGCGGGGGGGGAGACCCAGTACTTC. Residues: CASSSEIAGGETQYF.

J is TRBJ2-7 and V is TRBV6-1; 7 bases agree with TRBD1. V lost 10 bases and J lost 7; bases outside the gene matches: 7. In germline, CDR1 is MNHNS, CDR2 SASEGT. The CDR3 runs 11 residues. DNA of the CDR3: TGTGCCACCCAGGGGGTTTGGGAGCAGTACGTC. Amino acids: CATQGVWEQYV.